Below, 21 T cell receptor beta chains from the same sample are listed, as sequenced in a study of cytomegalovirus exposure and HLA in healthy donors. With 60 Vbeta and 13 Jbeta primers, the PCR was carried out. The repertoire was sequenced with immunoSEQ multiplex PCR; TCRdb's copy has only in-frame clones and lacks some. The sample carries roughly 230,000 clones, 85% to 95% recorded once. Sequencing was carried out using PBMCs. These receptors all stem from a girl aged 2-15 years in good health and CMV-seronegative.

In its sample, this clone was seen once. This chain uses TRBV7-6 with TRBJ2-3, with 10 bases aligning to TRBD1. CDR3 length: 16 amino acids. Germline V lookup: CDR1 SGHVS, CDR2 FNYEAQ. V gave up 1 base and J gave up 0 bases; unmatched junction bases: 1. The DNA of the CDR3 is TGTGCCAGCAGCTTAGGGACAGGGGGAAGCACAGATACGCAGTATTTT. It translates to CASSLGTGGSTDTQYF.

The J gene is TRBJ2-5, the V gene TRBV19; D perhaps matches TRBD2 (5 bases). Per the germline V gene, CDR1 is LNHDA and CDR2 is SQIVND (reference sequence). V was pared by 2 bases and J by 2 bases, with 15 bases between. The CDR3 is 16 residues long. CDR3 loop: CASSISYPSGQETQYF. CDR3 nucleotide sequence: TGTGCCAGTAGTATAAGTTACCCATCGGGGCAAGAGACCCAGTACTTC.

This chain joins TRBV5-6 and TRBJ2-4; 9 nucleotides align to TRBD1. Trimming at V came to 4 bases and at J to 4 bases, leaving 3 bases not matched to a gene. The CDR3 contains 14 residues. Germline V gives CDR1 SGHDT, CDR2 YYEEEE. The CDR3 sequence: CASSTGGAKNIQYF. CDR3 in DNA: TGTGCCAGCAGCACAGGGGGCGCGAAAAACATTCAGTACTTC.

The CDR3, as DNA: TGTGCCAGCAGCCCTGACATAACCCCCTACGAGCAGTACTTC. Translated: CASSPDITPYEQYF. The J gene is TRBJ2-7, the V gene TRBV9, with D unclear. The CDR3 consists of 14 residues. The V gene lost 4 bases and the J gene lost 2 bases, with 13 bases spanning the gap. The germline CDR1 and CDR2 sequences are SGDLS and YYNGEE.

The chain recombines TRBV13 with TRBJ1-1; D is perhaps TRBD1 (6 bases). Between the trimmed V and J ends, which lost 3 bases and 5 bases, there was a span of 13 bases. From germline, CDR1 is PRHDT and CDR2 FYEKMQ (reference sequence). CDR3 size: 14 residues. CDR3 in amino acids: CASSFLQGQTEAFF. CDR3 DNA sequence: TGTGCCAGCAGCTTCTTACAGGGTCAAACTGAAGCTTTCTTT.

The J gene is TRBJ2-1, the V gene TRBV10-3; 7 bases map to TRBD2. CDR1 and CDR2 from the germline V gene are ENHRY and SYGVKD. This CDR3 comprises 15 residues. The junction had 4 bases not matched to a gene; V was cut back by 3 bases and J by 2 bases. CDR3 region: CAISDLAETYNEQFF. The DNA of the CDR3 is TGTGCCATCAGTGACCTAGCGGAAACCTACAATGAGCAGTTCTTC.

V is TRBV29-1 and J is TRBJ1-1, with no clear D. Between the trimmed V and J ends, which lost 3 bases and 8 bases, there was a span of 19 bases. The CDR3 has 14 residues. Germline CDR1 reads SQVTM; CDR2 reads ANQGSEA. This CDR3 is CSVDPEPVAGEAFF. CDR3 nucleotides: TGCAGCGTTGACCCCGAACCGGTGGCCGGGGAAGCTTTCTTT.

The chain employs TRBV5-6 and TRBJ2-5; 7 bases are shared with TRBD1. The germline V gene has CDR1 SGHDT and CDR2 YYEEEE. Unmatched junction bases numbered 3, after V lost 4 bases and J lost 3 bases. The CDR3 has 13 amino acids. The CDR3 loop reads CASSPGQEETQYF. For the CDR3, the DNA is TGTGCCAGCAGCCCCGGACAGGAAGAGACCCAGTACTTC. Supplemented by reference TRBV5-6 and TRBJ2-5, the full variable domain reads DAGVTQSPTHLIKTRGQQVTLRCSPKSGHDTVSWYQQALGQGPQFIFQYYEEEERQRGNFPDRFSGHQFPNYSSELNVNALLLGDSALYLCASSPGQEETQYFGPGTRLLVL.

In this sample, this clone turned up a few times. The chain combines TRBV6-5 with TRBJ2-7; no clear D gene. Trimming removed 5 bases from V and 0 bases from J, with 14 bases in between. The CDR3 has 15 residues. Germline CDR1 reads MNHEY; CDR2 reads SVGAGI. The CDR3 coding sequence is TGTGCCAGCAGTACCACATCGAGGAGCTCCTACGAGCAGTACTTC. Protein: CASSTTSRSSYEQYF.

The rearrangement joins TRBV7-9 to TRBJ1-1; D unresolved. Germline V gene sequence: CDR1 SEHNR, CDR2 FQNEAQ (reference sequence). CDR3 size: 13 residues. Trimming took off 7 bases at V and 1 base at J, with 10 bases between the two ends. CDR3 sequence reads: CASIAAGNTEAFF. The CDR3 coding sequence is TGTGCCAGCATAGCGGCGGGGAACACTGAAGCTTTCTTT.

The chain recombines TRBV5-1 with TRBJ2-1; TRBD2 aligns across 11 bases. The CDR3 is 17 residues long. After removal of 2 bases from V and 6 bases from J, the junction contained 10 bases not matched to a gene. Germline CDR1 and CDR2: SGHRS and YFSETQ. The CDR3 loop is CASSFGVAGGFGNEQFF. CDR3 in DNA: TGCGCCAGCAGCTTTGGTGTAGCGGGAGGGTTTGGCAATGAGCAGTTCTTC.

The chain carries TRBV28 and TRBJ2-2; D might be TRBD2 (6 bases). Germline V gene sequence: CDR1 MDHEN, CDR2 SYDVKM. This CDR3 is built from 15 residues. V was cut by 2 bases and J by 0 bases, with 7 bases left in between. The DNA for the CDR3 is TGTGCCAGCAGTTTACCGGGGGCGAACACCGGGGAGCTGTTTTTT. It yields the protein CASSLPGANTGELFF.

The V call is TRBV7-2, the J call TRBJ2-5; possibly TRBD1 for D (5 bases). This CDR3 has 14 residues. V was shortened by 2 bases and J by 4 bases, with 11 bases between the two germline ends. Per germline, CDR1 SGHTA and CDR2 FQGNSA. The CDR3 DNA reads as TGTGCCAGCAGCTTATCTAGGGGAAGAGAGACCCAGTACTTC. Its protein is CASSLSRGRETQYF.

The chain carries TRBV18 and TRBJ1-2; D remains unclear. Trimming left V 3 bases short and J 0 bases short, with 5 bases between. This CDR3 has 13 amino acids. Germline V CDR1 and CDR2: KGHSH, LQKENI. The CDR3 coding sequence is TGTGCCAGCTCACCCGAGGCTAACTATGGCTACACCTTC. Its protein product is CASSPEANYGYTF.

The J gene is TRBJ2-7, the V gene TRBV5-1, with a weak D call TRBD2 (6 bases). Germline V gene data show CDR1 as SGHRS and CDR2 as YFSETQ. Deletions cut 3 bases from V and 3 bases from J, with 13 bases between. CDR3 length equals 14 residues. Here the CDR3 reads CASSSLRSGYEQYF. The CDR3 DNA sequence: TGCGCCAGCAGCTCTCTCCGTAGCGGCTACGAGCAGTACTTC. Variable domain in full (rest from reference TRBV5-1 and TRBJ2-7): KAGVTQTPRYLIKTRGQQVTLSCSPISGHRSVSWYQQTPGQGLQFLFEYFSETQRNKGNFPGRFSGRQFSNSRSEMNVSTLELGDSALYLCASSSLRSGYEQYFGPGTRLTVT.

This chain connects TRBV7-6 to TRBJ2-7; a possible D gene is TRBD1 (5 bases). Trimming removed 5 bases from V and 7 bases from J, with 18 bases in between. The CDR3 totals 14 residues. Germline CDR1 is SGHVS and CDR2 is FNYEAQ. CDR3 sequence reads: CASSAGFGQGEQYF. Written as DNA, the CDR3 is TGTGCCAGCAGCGCCGGTTTCGGACAAGGGGAGCAGTACTTC.

This clone came up once. The rearrangement links TRBV15 to TRBJ2-2; maybe TRBD1 (5 bases). Trimming took off 0 bases at V and 4 bases at J, with 15 bases between the two ends. Germline V gene data show CDR1 as LNHNV and CDR2 as YYDKDF (reference sequence). The CDR3 runs to 17 residues. The CDR3 protein is CATSRDRSGPGTGELFF. For the CDR3, the DNA is TGTGCCACCAGCAGAGATCGGTCAGGGCCTGGCACCGGGGAGCTGTTTTTT.

V usage is TRBV19 and J usage is TRBJ1-2; 12 bases agree with TRBD1. The CDR3 is 15 amino acids. Germline V lookup: CDR1 LNHDA, CDR2 SQIVND (reference sequence). The V segment lost 4 bases and the J segment 6 bases; nucleotides outside the gene matches: 6. DNA of the CDR3: TGTGCCAGTAGTACGCCGGGACAGGGGGCAGATGGCTACACCTTC. This encodes CASSTPGQGADGYTF.

This clone has a single count. The chain is built from TRBV19 and TRBJ2-2; the match to TRBD1 covers 11 bases. The ends lost 7 bases at V and 7 bases at J; junction bases unmatched: 5. The CDR3 spans 14 residues. The V gene's germline CDR1 is LNHDA and CDR2 SQIVND (reference sequence). CDR3 DNA sequence: TGTGCCAGTAAGGACAGGGGGCGAGACGGGGAGCTGTTTTTT. Protein sequence: CASKDRGRDGELFF.

This chain connects TRBV9 to TRBJ2-3, with D unclear. Germline loops: CDR1 SGDLS, CDR2 YYNGEE. V lost 4 bases and J lost 0, with 15 bases in between. This CDR3 contains 16 residues. CDR3 sequence: CASSFESVSSTDTQYF. The CDR3 DNA sequence: TGTGCCAGCAGCTTCGAGTCGGTTTCCAGCACAGATACGCAGTATTTT.

CDR3: CASSQKGQSPTSNEKLFF. The CDR3 DNA reads TGTGCCAGCAGCCAAAAGGGACAGTCTCCTACCTCTAATGAAAAACTGTTTTTT. This rearrangement joins TRBV4-2 to TRBJ1-4, with 7 bases matching TRBD1. The CDR3 runs to 18 residues. The germline CDR1 and CDR2 sequences are LGHNA and YNFKEQ. Unmatched junction bases numbered 12, after V lost 2 bases and J lost 3 bases.